The 5 T cell receptor beta chains presented below share a single source sample, sequenced in a study of cytomegalovirus exposure and HLA in healthy donors. Generated by immunoSEQ multiplex PCR, the TCRdb table keeps only in-frame clones and is missing some. Here the sample spans about 160,000 clones, 85% being singletons. Sample: PBMCs. The origin of the receptors is a man younger than 40 in good health and CMV-seropositive.

The count of this clone is one. This chain connects TRBV6-4 to TRBJ1-5, with 7 bases lining up with TRBD1. Losses at the gene ends were 6 bases for V and 1 base for J; bases not matched to a gene: 6. The CDR3 consists of 15 residues. Germline CDR1 and CDR2: MRHNA and SNTAGT. The CDR3 DNA reads as TGTGCCAGCAGCTTCTCAGGGGGGAGCAATCAGCCCCAGCATTTT. Protein sequence: CASSFSGGSNQPQHF.

The chain recombines TRBV7-9 with TRBJ2-3; TRBD2 matches 8 bases. The CDR3 is made up of 15 amino acids. Germline loops: CDR1 SEHNR, CDR2 FQNEAQ (reference sequence). V lost 3 bases to trimming and J lost 5 bases; unmatched junction nucleotides: 7. DNA for the CDR3: TGTGCCAGCAGCTTGGGACGGGGGGGCTTAGATACGCAGTATTTT. Its translation is CASSLGRGGLDTQYF. Supplemented by reference TRBV7-9 and TRBJ2-3, the full variable domain reads DTGVSQNPRHKITKRGQNVTFRCDPISEHNRLYWYRQTLGQGPEFLTYFQNEAQLEKSRLLSDRFSAERPKGSFSTLEIQRTEQGDSAMYLCASSLGRGGLDTQYFGPGTRLTVL.

The gene calls are TRBV7-6 and TRBJ2-2; 8 bases are shared with TRBD2. The junction had 5 bases not matched to a gene; V was cut back by 1 base and J by 4 bases. CDR1 and CDR2 from the germline V gene are SGHVS and FNYEAQ. The CDR3 spans 16 residues. The CDR3 spells CASSLEVRGATGELFF. For the CDR3, the DNA is TGTGCCAGCAGCTTAGAGGTGCGGGGGGCCACCGGGGAGCTGTTTTTT.

The genes are TRBV2 and TRBJ1-4; D not certain. Germline CDR1 and CDR2: SNHLY and FYNNEI. Between the trimmed V and J ends, which lost 6 bases and 6 bases, there was a span of 8 bases. This CDR3 has 12 residues. CDR3: CASSTRDEKLFF. The CDR3 coding sequence is TGTGCCAGCAGCACGAGGGATGAAAAACTGTTTTTT.

This clone came up a few times. V gene TRBV4-3 combines with J gene TRBJ1-6, with 11 bases identical to TRBD1. The CDR3 sequence is 16 residues long. V dropped 0 bases and J dropped 9; count of bases not matched to a gene: 4. CDR1 LGHNA and CDR2 YSLEER come from the germline V gene. The CDR3 spells CASSQDLGTGGSPLHF. DNA for the CDR3: TGCGCCAGCAGCCAAGATCTGGGGACAGGGGGTTCACCCCTCCACTTT.